The 6 T cell receptor beta chains below come from one sample, sequenced in a study of blood T cell repertoires in COVID-19. Generated by immunoSEQ multiplex PCR, the TCRdb table keeps only in-frame clones and is missing some. The sample contains 200,000 to 250,000 clones, approximately 90% of which appear only once. Sequencing was performed on PBMCs or T cells enriched from blood (not recorded which). These receptors were collected from a man aged 25 to 45 who had recovered from COVID-19.

The V and J genes are TRBV21-1 and TRBJ2-2; TRBD2 is the table's D call, not checked against the DNA. TRBV21-1 is a recognized pseudogene. This CDR3 contains 16 residues. CDR3 sequence: CASSKDGDFYTGELFF. The CDR3, as DNA: TGTGCCAGCAGCAAAGACGGGGACTTTTACACCGGGGAGCTGTTTTTT.

The chain is built from TRBV18 and TRBJ1-2; D is possibly TRBD1 (5 bases). CDR3 length equals 15 residues. CDR1 is KGHSH and CDR2 is LQKENI in the germline V gene. The V end lost 3 bases, the J end lost 3 bases, and 14 bases lay between the germline ends. CDR3 nucleotides: TGTGCCAGCTCACCGCTTGCGGGGGGGTACTATGGCTACACCTTC. It translates to CASSPLAGGYYGYTF.

This chain joins TRBV18 and TRBJ1-5; 8 positions match TRBD1. The CDR3 extends over 19 amino acids. The trim removed 3 bases at V and 4 bases at J, leaving 17 bases unmatched. CDR1 is KGHSH, CDR2 LQKENI, per germline. The CDR3 bases are TGTGCCAGCTCACCCTACCCGATTTACCCCGGACAGGGAAATCAGCCCCAGCATTTT. This sequence encodes CASSPYPIYPGQGNQPQHF.

V gene TRBV3-1 (or the pseudogene TRBV3-2) combines with J gene TRBJ2-5; 11 bases match TRBD2. The CDR3 loop spans 16 amino acids. CDR1 is LGHDT and CDR2 is YNNKEL in the germline V gene (reference sequence). Trimming at V came to 1 base and at J to 5 bases, leaving 6 bases not matched to a gene. The CDR3 region is CASSQGLAGGKETQYF. The CDR3 nucleotides are TGTGCCAGCAGCCAAGGGCTAGCGGGGGGTAAGGAGACCCAGTACTTC.

The J gene is TRBJ2-2, the V gene TRBV11-2; 7 positions agree with TRBD1. CDR1 and CDR2 from the germline V gene are SGHAT and FQNNGV. After removal of 4 bases from V and 4 bases from J, the junction contained 9 bases not matched to a gene. The CDR3 runs 16 residues. The CDR3 here is CASSSYRGRSTGELFF. As DNA, the CDR3 is TGTGCCAGCAGCTCGTACAGGGGTCGGAGCACCGGGGAGCTGTTTTTT.

Notes on this clone: It is unclear where the CDR3 begins or ends on the DNA, so no DNA is shown, and the CDR3 is as TCRdb lists it. The gene calls are TRBV13 and TRBJ2-2; the table calls TRBD2, which could not be checked here. In germline, CDR1 is PRHDT, CDR2 FYEKMQ (reference sequence). The CDR3 contains 13 residues when both ends are counted. CDR3 in amino acids: CASSTSGTGELFF.